The clone carrying this T cell receptor beta chain has ten or more counts. This record comes from a study of regulatory T cells in long-lasting Graves disease. Study context: Less than 3 months of antithyroid drugs had been taken by newly diagnosed Graves' patients.

Described time point: newly diagnosed GD, antithyroid drugs for less than 3 months. RNA from PBMCs was the source of the TCR library. Per the germline V gene, CDR1 is KGHDR and CDR2 is SFDVKD. Trimming cost V 0 bases and J 4 bases; bases outside gene matches: 7. This CDR3 has 17 amino acids. Construction of the TCR beta libraries employed iRepertoire HTBI primers in conjunction with Arm-PCR of CDR3 regions. TCRdb passed the multiplex PCR reads through MiXCR, listing each CDR3 protein once. The sample consists of roughly 500,000 distinct CDR3 sequences, roughly 12% of them appearing once. The same specimen was also included in a second study, on T cells in Graves' hyperthyroidism and ophthalmopathy. That publication notes: Pregnant or lactating patients were excluded, as were those with uncontrolled infection or other autoimmune disease.

The material sequenced was peripheral blood mononuclear cells (PBMCs), taken at new diagnosis, from a patient treated with antithyroid drugs. The receptor comes from a man aged 25 to 40 with Graves disease. The chain is built from TRBV24-1 and TRBJ2-1; 8 nucleotides match TRBD2. Here the CDR3 DNA reads TGTGCCACCAGTGATTTGGGTGCGAGCGGGAGTTACAATGAGCAGTTCTTC. Translation gives CATSDLGASGSYNEQFF.